The 3 T cell receptor beta chains in this list originate from one sample, sequenced in a study of blood T cell repertoires in COVID-19. Measured with immunoSEQ multiplex PCR; TCRdb has only the in-frame clones, and not every one. The repertoire holds about 180,000 clones, about 85% seen once, with 6.2% in the top ten. The sequencing sample was made of PBMCs or T cells enriched from blood (not recorded which). These receptors were taken from a man aged 35 to 55 who had recovered from COVID-19.

J is TRBJ1-1 and V is TRBV19; D not resolved. V was shortened by 2 bases and J by 2 bases, with 21 bases between the two germline ends. Looked up from germline, CDR1 is LNHDA and CDR2 is SQIVND (reference sequence). There are 18 residues in the CDR3. The CDR3 DNA reads TGTGCCAGTAGTATAAGCGGGAGGCGGTACGATATCAACACTGAAGCTTTCTTT. This translates into CASSISGRRYDINTEAFF.

The J gene is TRBJ2-5, the V gene TRBV10-3; TRBD2 agrees at 8 bases. Per the germline V gene, CDR1 is ENHRY and CDR2 is SYGVKD. This CDR3 region has 15 residues. In DNA, the CDR3 is TGTGCTACAGTCGGGGGGGTGTACATACAAGAGACCCAGTACTTC. This codes for CATVGGVYIQETQYF.

This clone occurred a few times. The sample has other DNA sequences that encode this CDR3 too. The chain has TRBV9 and TRBJ2-7; TRBD2 agrees at 11 bases. V was clipped by 3 bases and J by 4 bases; unmatched bases: 0. This CDR3 region has 13 residues. Germline CDR1 and CDR2: SGDLS and YYNGEE. This CDR3 reads CASSGTSGYEQYF. CDR3 in DNA: TGTGCCAGCAGCGGGACTAGCGGGTACGAGCAGTACTTC.